This is a list of T cell receptor beta chains from one sample in a study of T cell responses to AZD1222 COVID-19 vaccine. The assay was immunoSEQ multiplex PCR, and TCRdb's table has in-frame clones only and misses some. The sample has 130,000 or so clones; around 88% are singletons. Source: peripheral blood, taken on day 0 of MenACWY control vaccination. The receptors derive from an adult in good health. Each CDR3 is given with its conserved first and last residue. The D gene is left open where the match is weak. Not every row has a clone size; where given, it reads once, few, many or a size class.

v_gene	abundance	j_gene	d_gene	CDR3aa	CDR3nt
TRBV30	-	TRBJ2-7	TRBD2	CACLLAGSYEQYF	TGTGCCTGCTTACTAGCGGGGTCCTACGAGCAGTACTTC
TRBV11-2	-	TRBJ1-1	-	CASSPQGFDTEAFF	TGTGCCAGCAGCCCCCAGGGGTTTGACACTGAAGCTTTCTTT
TRBV3-1/TRBV3-2	-	TRBJ1-5	-	CASSLSNQPQHF	TGTGCCAGCAGCCTATCGAATCAGCCCCAGCATTTT
TRBV5-1	-	TRBJ1-1	TRBD1	CASSPGQRKNTEAFF	TGCGCCAGCAGCCCGGGACAGCGAAAGAACACTGAAGCTTTCTTT
TRBV11-2	once	TRBJ2-6	TRBD1	CASSLAGDRGPFGANVLTF	TGTGCCAGCAGCTTAGCGGGCGACAGGGGTCCCTTTGGGGCCAACGTCCTGACTTTC
TRBV4-1	few	TRBJ2-3	TRBD2	CASSPLGLREVDTDTQYF	TGCGCCAGCAGCCCCCTGGGTCTCCGGGAGGTAGACACAGATACGCAGTATTTT
TRBV10-3	-	TRBJ2-2	TRBD2	CATRYSGPTGELFF	TGTGCCACTCGATATAGCGGGCCCACCGGGGAGCTGTTTTTT
TRBV7-2	-	TRBJ1-1	-	CASSPRVVATEAFF	TGTGCCAGCAGCCCAAGGGTAGTGGCCACTGAAGCTTTCTTT
TRBV7-6	-	TRBJ1-1	-	CASSLGNEGEAFF	TGTGCCAGCAGCTTAGGGAATGAGGGTGAAGCTTTCTTT
TRBV5-1	-	TRBJ2-7	-	CASSLVRAEEQYF	TGCGCCAGCAGCTTGGTCAGGGCAGAGGAGCAGTACTTC
TRBV11-3	once	TRBJ2-7	TRBD1	CASSLGDRVDSYEQYF	TGTGCCAGCAGCTTAGGGGACAGGGTCGACTCCTACGAGCAGTACTTC
TRBV7-2	-	TRBJ1-3	TRBD1	CASSLGGTALSGNTIYF	TGTGCCAGCAGCTTAGGAGGGACAGCCTTATCTGGAAACACCATATATTTT
TRBV4-2	-	TRBJ2-1	TRBD2	CASSQFQGLAGSGEQFF	TGTGCCAGCAGCCAATTCCAAGGACTAGCGGGGTCAGGGGAGCAGTTCTTC
TRBV6-5	-	TRBJ1-5	-	CASRAGYSNQPQHF	TGTGCCAGCAGGGCAGGGTATAGCAATCAGCCCCAGCATTTT
TRBV7-2	-	TRBJ1-2	-	CASSLATRGDFGYTF	TGTGCCAGCAGCTTAGCAACCAGGGGTGATTTTGGCTACACCTTC
TRBV6-2/TRBV6-3	-	TRBJ1-1	TRBD1	CASSSPDRGHTEAFF	TGTGCCAGCAGTTCGCCGGACAGGGGGCACACTGAAGCTTTCTTT
TRBV6-5	once	TRBJ1-2	-	CASSNGYGYTF	TGTGCCAGCAGTAATGGCTATGGCTACACCTTC
TRBV27	-	TRBJ1-1	-	CASRTQEMNTEAFF	TGTGCCAGCAGAACACAGGAGATGAACACTGAAGCTTTCTTT
TRBV5-6	-	TRBJ2-7	-	CASSLAKTGNAYSEQYF	TGTGCCAGCAGCTTGGCGAAAACAGGGAACGCCTACAGCGAGCAGTACTTC
TRBV29-1	-	TRBJ1-2	TRBD1	CSGGQGAPNGYTF	TGCAGCGGGGGACAGGGGGCGCCGAACGGCTACACCTTC
TRBV4-2	once	TRBJ1-1	-	CASSQDSSKMNTEAFF	TGTGCCAGCAGCCAAGATTCGAGCAAAATGAACACTGAAGCTTTCTTT
TRBV19	-	TRBJ2-7	TRBD2	CASSLAVSYEQYF	TGTGCCAGTAGCCTAGCGGTATCCTACGAGCAGTACTTC
TRBV9	-	TRBJ1-3	-	CASREVGGNTIYF	TGTGCCAGCAGGGAGGTAGGGGGAAACACCATATATTTT
TRBV24-1	-	TRBJ2-7	TRBD1	CATSDGTGYEQYF	TGTGCCACCAGTGATGGGACAGGCTACGAGCAGTACTTC
TRBV5-4	few	TRBJ2-5	TRBD1	CASSLTGGQQETQYF	TGTGCCAGCAGCCTGACAGGGGGCCAGCAAGAGACCCAGTACTTC
TRBV29-1	-	TRBJ2-5	TRBD1	CSVAGQGETQYF	TGCAGCGTTGCAGGACAGGGGGAGACCCAGTACTTC
TRBV10-3	-	TRBJ2-2	TRBD2	CAISERISGRAANTGELFF	TGTGCCATCAGTGAGAGGATTAGCGGGAGAGCGGCGAACACCGGGGAGCTGTTTTTT
TRBV11-3	-	TRBJ2-7	-	CASSLEGKRYF	TGTGCCAGCAGCTTAGAGGGGAAAAGGTACTTC
TRBV6-1	-	TRBJ2-1	-	CASSESLNWRDFDEQFF	TGTGCCAGCAGTGAATCTCTAAATTGGCGGGATTTCGATGAGCAGTTCTTC
TRBV11-2	-	TRBJ2-3	-	CASSLGWATGTDTQYF	TGTGCCAGCAGCTTAGGTTGGGCAACAGGCACAGATACGCAGTATTTT
TRBV6-6	-	TRBJ1-1	TRBD1	CASSSPWTGGETEAFF	TGTGCCAGCAGTTCGCCATGGACAGGGGGGGAAACTGAAGCTTTCTTT
TRBV11-3	few	TRBJ1-1	-	CASTTYQGHTEVHTEAFF	TGTGCCAGCACCACTTACCAAGGACACACCGAGGTGCACACTGAAGCTTTCTTT
TRBV29-1	-	TRBJ2-7	TRBD1	CSAVTGFSIVGTGLPPYEQYF	TGCAGCGCCGTAACAGGGTTTAGCATTGTGGGGACAGGGCTTCCCCCCTACGAGCAGTACTTC
TRBV6-6	-	TRBJ2-7	TRBD1	CASRPGQGYEQYF	TGTGCCAGCCGACCGGGACAGGGGTACGAGCAGTACTTC
TRBV13	-	TRBJ2-1	-	CASSLSGLHKDNEQFF	TGTGCCAGCAGCCTATCTGGACTGCACAAGGACAATGAGCAGTTCTTC
TRBV7-3	-	TRBJ2-1	-	CASSPGGWSGGVSTLGEQFF	TGTGCCAGCAGCCCCGGGGGTTGGAGCGGAGGTGTTTCCACCTTGGGTGAGCAGTTCTTC
TRBV18	-	TRBJ2-1	TRBD2	CASSPSTSGSLQFF	TGTGCCAGCTCACCAAGTACTAGCGGGAGCCTGCAGTTCTTC
TRBV11-3	-	TRBJ1-1	-	CASSLGLGRDEAFF	TGTGCCAGCAGCTTAGGGTTGGGCAGGGATGAAGCTTTCTTT
TRBV12-3/TRBV12-4	-	TRBJ1-4	-	CASSWSNNEKLFF	TGTGCCAGTTCTTGGTCTAATAATGAAAAACTGTTTTTT